Each of the 14 T cell receptor beta chains below was sequenced from the same sample in a study of T cells in Graves' hyperthyroidism and ophthalmopathy. RNA transcripts served as the template for amplifying TCR beta CDR3 regions. With the HTBI primer set, the TCR CDR3 went through a first round of RT-PCR. TCRdb recomputed calls from the multiplex PCR reads with MiXCR, one row per CDR3 protein. This repertoire shows fewer than 350,000 distinct CDR3 sequences, about 18% found once; its top ten account for less than 65%. What was sequenced was blood. The receptors stem from a woman between 45 and 60 years old with Graves' hyperthyroidism.

The chain recombines TRBV6-2 or TRBV6-3 with TRBJ1-5, with D maybe TRBD1 (5 bases). This CDR3 spans 14 amino acids. Per germline, CDR1 MNHEY and CDR2 SVGEGT. V shed 6 bases and J shed 0 bases, with 9 bases lying between them. The CDR3 loop is CASRSDSSNQPQHF. The CDR3, as DNA: TGTGCCAGCAGGTCAGACAGTAGCAATCAGCCCCAGCATTTT.

This clonotype was detected many times. The chain carries TRBV6-1 and TRBJ2-3, with 10 bases that match TRBD2. The CDR3 extends over 17 amino acids. The trim removed 4 bases at V and 1 base at J, leaving 8 bases unmatched. Per germline, CDR1 MNHNS and CDR2 SASEGT. CDR3 bases: TGTGCCAGCAGTGCCGGCGGAGCGGGGGGGCGCACAGATACGCAGTATTTT. Translating gives CASSAGGAGGRTDTQYF.

The chain uses TRBV7-9 and TRBJ2-7; 12 nucleotides match TRBD1. V lost 5 bases to trimming and J lost 5 bases; unmatched junction nucleotides: 7. Germline loops: CDR1 SEHNR, CDR2 FQNEAQ (reference sequence). This CDR3 has 15 residues. CDR3 amino acids: CASSLGTGGANEQYV. In DNA form, the CDR3 reads TGTGCCAGCAGCCTGGGGACAGGGGGCGCGAACGAGCAGTACGTC.

This clonotype came up many times. This chain links TRBV3-1 with TRBJ2-3; 7 bases map to TRBD1. Germline lookup yields CDR1 LGHDT and CDR2 YNNKEL (reference sequence). J was trimmed by 1 base and V by 6 bases; bases with no gene match: 7. The CDR3 covers 15 residues. The CDR3 is CASSPLTGGTDTQYF. As DNA, the CDR3 is TGTGCCAGCAGTCCCCTCACAGGGGGCACAGATACGCAGTATTTT.

This chain links TRBV24-1 with TRBJ2-1, with TRBD1 matching 10 bases. Germline trimming cut 5 bases from V and 9 bases from J; bases unmatched to any gene: 12. Germline assignment: CDR1 KGHDR and CDR2 SFDVKD. The CDR3 is 16 residues long. The CDR3 here is CATSVGPGQGFGEQFF. The CDR3 DNA is TGTGCCACCAGTGTAGGGCCGGGACAGGGGTTTGGTGAGCAGTTCTTC.

The chain joins TRBV3-1 to TRBJ2-1; TRBD1 matches at 9 bases. J was trimmed by 5 bases and V by 10 bases; bases with no gene match: 21. The length of the CDR3 is 18 residues. Germline lookup yields CDR1 LGHDT and CDR2 YNNKEL (reference sequence). For the CDR3, the DNA is TGTGCCAACAATTCCCCGGGACAGGGCCATCGGTTTAACAATGAGCAGTTCTTC. It codes for CANNSPGQGHRFNNEQFF.

The chain joins TRBV2 to TRBJ2-5; 7 positions agree with TRBD2. CDR1 and CDR2 (germline): SNHLY, FYNNEI. CDR3 length: 14 amino acids. Trimming at V came to 6 bases and at J to 2 bases, leaving 6 bases not matched to a gene. The CDR3 nucleotides read TGTGCCAGCAGACGACTAGCTGGGCAAGAGACCCAGTACTTC. Encoded protein: CASRRLAGQETQYF.

The CDR3: CASSSDTTDEQYF. CDR3 bases: TGTGCCAGCAGCTCCGACACCACAGACGAGCAGTACTTC. This chain links TRBV7-2 with TRBJ2-7; no definite D call. Germline values: CDR1 SGHTA, CDR2 FQGNSA. Trimming pared 4 bases from V and 5 bases from J, leaving 12 bases between. This CDR3 is 13 amino acids long.

This clonotype was detected many times. The chain carries TRBV7-9 and TRBJ2-3; the D gene is possibly TRBD2 (5 bases). V dropped 1 base and J dropped 6 bases, with 8 bases sitting between them. The V gene's germline CDR1 is SEHNR and CDR2 FQNEAQ (reference sequence). This CDR3 is 13 amino acids long. The CDR3 is CASSLVTGDTQYF. The DNA for the CDR3 is TGTGCCAGCAGCTTAGTGACGGGGGATACGCAGTATTTT. Combining the CDR3 with reference TRBV7-9 and TRBJ2-3 gives the whole variable domain DTGVSQNPRHKITKRGQNVTFRCDPISEHNRLYWYRQTLGQGPEFLTYFQNEAQLEKSRLLSDRFSAERPKGSFSTLEIQRTEQGDSAMYLCASSLVTGDTQYFGPGTRLTVL.

The J gene is TRBJ1-5, the V gene TRBV12-3 or TRBV12-4; D is possibly TRBD1 (6 bases). V was pared by 4 bases and J by 2 bases, with 12 bases between. This CDR3 contains 15 residues. CDR3 sequence reads: CASSSSQGGNQPQHF. The CDR3 DNA sequence: TGTGCCAGCAGTTCGTCACAGGGTGGCAATCAGCCCCAGCATTTT.

This clonotype was seen more than once but under ten times. The chain recombines TRBV5-6 with TRBJ2-7, with TRBD1 as a possible D gene (6 bases). The CDR3 has 14 amino acids. Germline CDR1 SGHDT, CDR2 YYEEEE. V was pared by 3 bases and J by 3 bases, with 13 bases between. The CDR3 DNA sequence: TGTGCCAGCAGCTCTCCCACAGGGCTCTACGAGCAGTACTTC. Translated: CASSSPTGLYEQYF.

This clonotype was observed many times. The rearrangement links TRBV2 to TRBJ2-1; TRBD2 matches at 7 bases. The CDR3 length is 15 residues. Looked up from germline, CDR1 is SNHLY and CDR2 is FYNNEI. Trimming removed 3 bases from V and 4 bases from J; junction bases left unmatched: 6. CDR3 sequence reads: CASSEFGRGYNEQFF. The CDR3 DNA sequence: TGTGCCAGCAGTGAGTTTGGGCGGGGGTACAATGAGCAGTTCTTC.

The chain combines TRBV2 with TRBJ1-5, with D possibly being TRBD1 (6 bases). CDR1 and CDR2 from the germline V gene are SNHLY and FYNNEI. CDR3 size: 13 residues. V was trimmed by 4 bases and J by 5 bases, leaving 9 bases between them. The CDR3 coding sequence is TGTGCCAGCAGTGCGGGACATTATCAGCCCCAGCATTTT. Protein: CASSAGHYQPQHF.

This clonotype was seen ten or more times. This chain uses TRBV19 with TRBJ1-2; D gene ambiguous. Trimming cost V 4 bases and J 2 bases, with 11 bases left between them. Germline V lookup: CDR1 LNHDA, CDR2 SQIVND (reference sequence). CDR3 size: 14 residues. The CDR3: CASSTPSRNYGYTF. In DNA form, the CDR3 reads TGTGCCAGTAGTACTCCCTCACGAAACTATGGCTACACCTTC.